A single sample is the source of the 30 T cell receptor beta chains below, sequenced in a study of OX40 agonist ivuxolimab in advanced cancers. The repertoire was sequenced with immunoSEQ multiplex PCR; TCRdb's copy has only in-frame clones and lacks some. The table records about 77,000 clones, roughly 86% of them present only once. Sequencing was performed on CD4+ or CD8+ T cells sorted from blood, taken in a trial of the OX40 agonist ivuxolimab. These receptor sequences come from an adult with an advanced solid tumor such as melanoma, head and neck, liver or kidney cancer.

The V call is TRBV2, the J call TRBJ2-3; 10 positions match TRBD1. V trimming: 6 bases; J trimming: 4 bases; junction bases outside the gene matches: 4. The CDR3 consists of 14 residues. CDR1 is SNHLY and CDR2 is FYNNEI in the germline V gene. CDR3 DNA: TGTGCCAGCAGAGCCGGGACAGGGGCAGATACGCAGTATTTT. Residues: CASRAGTGADTQYF.

A single count supports this clone. One end of the junction is discordant with germline, which a read error may explain. CDR3 in amino acids: CASSLGDSTGSGYTF. The DNA for the CDR3 is TGCGCCAGCAGTTTGGGGGATTCGACAGGGAGCGGCTACACCTTC. This sequence joins TRBV5-1 and TRBJ1-2; the match to TRBD1 covers 7 bases. Germline values: CDR1 SGHRS, CDR2 YFSETQ. This CDR3 comprises 15 residues.

This sequence joins TRBV11-3 and TRBJ2-2; D is uncertain. CDR1 and CDR2 (germline): SGHNT, YENEEA. The CDR3 length is 12 residues. V lost 5 bases and J 5 bases, leaving 6 bases between the germline ends. CDR3 loop: CASSPVTGELFF. CDR3 coding DNA: TGTGCCAGCAGCCCAGTGACCGGGGAGCTGTTTTTT.

The chain links TRBV2 to TRBJ2-2; D possibly corresponds to TRBD2 (6 bases). CDR1 is SNHLY and CDR2 is FYNNEI in the germline V gene. The CDR3 spans 13 residues. Trimming cost V 3 bases and J 6 bases, with 8 bases left between them. CDR3 DNA: TGTGCCAGCAGTGAGTCGGGAGCCGGGGAGCTGTTTTTT. It is translated as CASSESGAGELFF. The whole variable domain, filled in from reference TRBV2 and TRBJ2-2, reads EPEVTQTPSHQVTQMGQEVILRCVPISNHLYFYWYRQILGQKVEFLVSFYNNEISEKSEIFDDQFSVERPDGSNFTLKIRSTKLEDSAMYFCASSESGAGELFFGEGSRLTVL.

This chain connects TRBV7-8 to TRBJ2-3; maybe TRBD1 (6 bases). The germline gives CDR1 SGHVS, CDR2 FQNEAQ. V lost 6 bases to trimming and J lost 4 bases, with 20 bases between them. The CDR3 loop spans 16 amino acids. In DNA, the CDR3 is TGTGCCAGCAGTTCCGCTTGGGGGCTCACCGCAGATACGCAGTATTTT. This translates into CASSSAWGLTADTQYF.

V usage is TRBV14 and J usage is TRBJ1-1, with 8 bases identical to TRBD1. Trimming cost V 6 bases and J 2 bases; bases outside gene matches: 11. CDR3 length: 16 residues. Germline values: CDR1 SGHDN, CDR2 FVKESK. The CDR3 spells CASSRQGAPDNTEAFF. The CDR3 DNA is TGTGCCAGCAGTAGGCAGGGGGCGCCGGATAACACTGAAGCTTTCTTT.

V and J are TRBV29-1 and TRBJ1-2, with D possibly TRBD1 on 5 matching bases. In germline, CDR1 is SQVTM, CDR2 ANQGSEA. This CDR3 is built from 14 residues. The V end lost 6 bases, the J end lost 4 bases, and 18 bases lay between the germline ends. The CDR3 nucleotides read TGCAGCGTGGGGGAACAGACTGCGGGCTATGGCTACACCTTC. This encodes CSVGEQTAGYGYTF.

V gene TRBV15 combines with J gene TRBJ1-4; the D gene is possibly TRBD1 (6 bases). Deletions cut 0 bases from V and 7 bases from J, with 15 bases between. This CDR3 is built from 16 residues. The germline CDR1 and CDR2 sequences are LNHNV and YYDKDF (reference sequence). CDR3 in amino acids: CATSREEIQGGEKLFF. The CDR3 bases are TGTGCCACCAGCAGAGAGGAGATACAGGGAGGTGAAAAACTGTTTTTT.

The V gene is TRBV15, the J gene TRBJ2-7; no reliable D call. Germline CDR1 LNHNV, CDR2 YYDKDF (reference sequence). Trimming left V 0 bases short and J 0 bases short, with 6 bases between. There are 14 residues in the CDR3. In DNA form, the CDR3 reads TGTGCCACCAGCAGAGATAAGTTCTCCTACGAGCAGTACTTC. The encoded protein is CATSRDKFSYEQYF. Complete variable domain (other parts from reference TRBV15 and TRBJ2-7): DAMVIQNPRYQVTQFGKPVTLSCSQTLNHNVMYWYQQKSSQAPKLLFHYYDKDFNNEADTPDNFQSRRPNTSFCFLDIRSPGLGDTAMYLCATSRDKFSYEQYFGPGTRLTVT.

The V call is TRBV7-8, the J call TRBJ2-1; no definite D call. Trimming cost V 5 bases and J 8 bases, with 16 bases left between them. The CDR3 consists of 14 residues. Germline CDR1 and CDR2: SGHVS and FQNEAQ. In nucleotides, the CDR3 is TGTGCCAGCAGCCCCCTGGCCTTGGGTGATGAGCAGTTCTTC. This codes for CASSPLALGDEQFF.

This clone has only one observation. The chain has TRBV5-1 and TRBJ2-1; a weak D match, TRBD2 (5 bases). The ends were cut back, 0 bases at V and 1 base at J, with 8 bases in the middle. The CDR3 covers 15 residues. Germline V gives CDR1 SGHRS, CDR2 YFSETQ. The CDR3 region has the DNA TGCGCCAGCAGCTTGGTAGCGCCTTCCTACAATGAGCAGTTCTTC. Residues: CASSLVAPSYNEQFF.

This rearrangement joins TRBV19 to TRBJ1-5, with 8 nucleotides matching TRBD1. The CDR3 is 15 amino acids. Germline CDR1 is LNHDA and CDR2 is SQIVND (reference sequence). V dropped 3 bases and J dropped 4; count of bases not matched to a gene: 5. Here the CDR3 reads CASSIDRGGNQPQHF. For the CDR3, the DNA is TGTGCCAGTAGTATTGACAGGGGAGGTAATCAGCCCCAGCATTTT.

J is TRBJ2-6 and V is TRBV8-2. TRBV8-2 is described as a pseudogene. The CDR3 totals 22 residues. The CDR3 region is CGSPIDDSHKVGPQSRANVLTF. The CDR3 DNA reads as TGTGGCAGTCCTATCGATGATAGCCACAAAGTCGGGCCACAAAGTCGGGCCAACGTCCTGACTTTC.

J is TRBJ1-2 and V is TRBV4-2; D uncertain. The CDR3 runs to 14 residues. The V and J ends lost 0 bases and 8 bases respectively, with 13 bases between them. Germline V CDR1 and CDR2: LGHNA, YNFKEQ. CDR3 loop: CASSQDSWKKGYTF. The CDR3 nucleotides are TGTGCCAGCAGCCAAGATAGCTGGAAGAAAGGCTACACCTTC.

This clone was seen a handful of times. The rearrangement links TRBV10-3 to TRBJ1-2; maybe TRBD1 (5 bases). V shed 0 bases and J shed 7 bases, with 12 bases lying between them. The CDR3 totals 14 residues. CDR1 ENHRY and CDR2 SYGVKD come from the germline V gene. The CDR3 DNA reads as TGTGCCATCAGTGAGTCGAGGACAATTGGTGGCTACACCTTC. It encodes CAISESRTIGGYTF.

The rearrangement joins TRBV12-5 to TRBJ1-6; 8 bases line up with TRBD1. The CDR3 is made up of 18 amino acids. Losses at the gene ends were 3 bases for V and 2 bases for J; bases not matched to a gene: 9. Germline V CDR1 and CDR2: LGHNT, FRNRAP. CDR3 DNA sequence: TGTGCTAGTGGTTTTACACCGGGACAGGCAGCCTATAATTCACCCCTCCACTTT. It yields the protein CASGFTPGQAAYNSPLHF.

The V gene is TRBV5-6, the J gene TRBJ2-1; 13 positions agree with TRBD2. V shed 6 bases and J 6 bases; nucleotides not matched to a gene: 6. CDR3 length: 15 amino acids. CDR1 is SGHDT, CDR2 YYEEEE, per germline. The CDR3 sequence is CASTRTSGGTNEQFF. Here the CDR3 DNA reads TGTGCCAGCACCAGGACTAGCGGGGGAACCAATGAGCAGTTCTTC.

The chain couples TRBV4-2 to TRBJ1-3; TRBD1 is a possible D gene (6 bases). The CDR3 consists of 14 residues. CDR1 is LGHNA, CDR2 YNFKEQ, per germline. V gave up 3 bases and J gave up 4 bases, with 10 bases separating them. The chain's CDR3 is CASSQSGVGNTIYF. The CDR3 DNA follows: TGTGCCAGCAGCCAGTCAGGGGTCGGAAACACCATATATTTT.

The V call is TRBV11-1, the J call TRBJ2-7; tentatively, D is TRBD2 (5 bases). There are 12 residues in the CDR3. V lost 4 bases and J lost 4, with 8 bases in between. The germline V gene has CDR1 SGHAT and CDR2 FQDESV (reference sequence). Here the CDR3 reads CASSSQRYEQYF. CDR3 coding DNA: TGTGCCAGCAGCTCTCAGCGGTACGAGCAGTACTTC.

V is TRBV11-3 and J is TRBJ2-2, with TRBD2 as a possible D gene (5 bases). The CDR3 contains 14 residues. With 1 base removed from V and 6 bases from J, the gap between germline ends came to 9 bases. The germline V gene encodes CDR1 SGHNT and CDR2 YENEEA. In DNA, the CDR3 is TGTGCCAGCAGCTTAGCAAGCGGTTCCGGGGAGCTGTTTTTT. Amino acids: CASSLASGSGELFF. The complete variable domain, with remaining parts taken from reference TRBV11-3 and TRBJ2-2, reads EAGVVQSPRYKIIEKKQPVAFWCNPISGHNTLYWYLQNLGQGPELLIRYENEEAVDDSQLPKDRFSAERLKGVDSTLKIQPAELGDSAVYLCASSLASGSGELFFGEGSRLTVL.

The chain is built from TRBV11-3 and TRBJ2-3; no definite D call. This CDR3 is built from 12 residues. Germline CDR1 and CDR2: SGHNT and YENEEA. V lost 0 bases and J lost 7, with 5 bases in between. This chain's CDR3 is CASSLEGYTQYF. The CDR3 region has the DNA TGTGCCAGCAGCTTAGAGGGCTATACGCAGTATTTT.

The V call is TRBV5-1, the J call TRBJ2-1; the D gene could be TRBD1 or TRBD2 (5 bases each). The CDR3 totals 15 residues. Germline CDR1 is SGHRS and CDR2 is YFSETQ. Deletions cut 0 bases from V and 0 bases from J, with 7 bases between. The DNA of the CDR3 is TGCGCCAGCAGCTTGGGGGGGAGCTCCTACAATGAGCAGTTCTTC. Translating it yields CASSLGGSSYNEQFF.

The chain recombines TRBV7-6 with TRBJ2-3; maybe TRBD1 (5 bases). The germline CDR1 and CDR2 sequences are SGHVS and FNYEAQ. The CDR3 spans 15 residues. V lost 5 bases to trimming and J lost 2 bases, with 14 bases between them. The CDR3 bases are TGTGCCAGCAGCCCATCCAGGGCCGACACAGATACGCAGTATTTT. Translation gives CASSPSRADTDTQYF.

The rearrangement links TRBV5-1 to TRBJ2-3, with 9 bases matching TRBD1. CDR3 length: 14 amino acids. Trimming took 4 bases from V and 6 from J; bases not matched to a gene: 6. From germline, CDR1 is SGHRS and CDR2 YFSETQ. This chain's CDR3 is CASSRDRAEDTQYF. The CDR3 DNA reads as TGCGCCAGCAGCCGGGACAGGGCGGAGGATACGCAGTATTTT.

The chain is built from TRBV6-4 and TRBJ2-3, with 12 positions matching TRBD1. Germline CDR1 reads MRHNA; CDR2 reads SNTAGT. The trim removed 6 bases at V and 2 bases at J, leaving 3 bases unmatched. This CDR3 spans 15 amino acids. The CDR3 loop is CASRGQGAVTDTQYF. DNA of the CDR3: TGTGCCAGCAGGGGACAGGGGGCCGTCACAGATACGCAGTATTTT.

The chain uses TRBV27 and TRBJ2-1, with 7 bases matching TRBD2. The trim removed 3 bases at V and 10 bases at J, leaving 9 bases unmatched. This CDR3 spans 14 amino acids. Germline CDR1 is MNHEY and CDR2 is SMNVEV (reference sequence). The CDR3 sequence: CASSFSRLADEQFF. DNA of the CDR3: TGTGCCAGCAGTTTTTCCAGACTAGCAGACGAGCAGTTCTTC.

This clone was picked up a small number of times. The genes are TRBV28 and TRBJ1-1; D not certain. The germline V gene encodes CDR1 MDHEN and CDR2 SYDVKM. CDR3 length: 14 residues. V lost 6 bases to trimming and J lost 11 bases, with 22 bases between them. CDR3 in amino acids: CASRVRGGSSTAFF. DNA of the CDR3: TGTGCCAGCAGAGTTCGGGGTGGGTCTTCTACTGCTTTCTTT.

V usage is TRBV2 and J usage is TRBJ2-1; D call uncertain. Between the trimmed V and J ends, which lost 6 bases and 5 bases, there was a span of 14 bases. CDR1 and CDR2 from the germline V gene are SNHLY and FYNNEI. This CDR3 region has 14 residues. The CDR3 protein is CASRDRRFDNEQFF. The CDR3 bases are TGTGCCAGCAGGGATAGAAGATTTGACAATGAGCAGTTCTTC.

The CDR3 protein is CASLGIPPPLATNEKLFF. The DNA of the CDR3 is TGCGCCTCGTTGGGGATACCCCCTCCACTTGCAACTAATGAAAAACTGTTTTTT. The chain recombines TRBV4-1 with TRBJ1-4; the D is unclear. Between the trimmed V and J ends, which lost 11 bases and 0 bases, there was a span of 25 bases. The CDR3 extends over 18 amino acids. Per the germline V gene, CDR1 is MGHRA and CDR2 is YSYEKL.

The chain has TRBV5-1 and TRBJ1-5; TRBD1 matches 9 bases. Trimming took 5 bases from V and 8 from J; bases not matched to a gene: 8. Germline V gene sequence: CDR1 SGHRS, CDR2 YFSETQ. The CDR3 covers 14 residues. Here the CDR3 reads CASSEGQGRKPQHF. The CDR3 DNA reads as TGCGCCAGCAGTGAGGGACAGGGAAGGAAGCCCCAGCATTTT.